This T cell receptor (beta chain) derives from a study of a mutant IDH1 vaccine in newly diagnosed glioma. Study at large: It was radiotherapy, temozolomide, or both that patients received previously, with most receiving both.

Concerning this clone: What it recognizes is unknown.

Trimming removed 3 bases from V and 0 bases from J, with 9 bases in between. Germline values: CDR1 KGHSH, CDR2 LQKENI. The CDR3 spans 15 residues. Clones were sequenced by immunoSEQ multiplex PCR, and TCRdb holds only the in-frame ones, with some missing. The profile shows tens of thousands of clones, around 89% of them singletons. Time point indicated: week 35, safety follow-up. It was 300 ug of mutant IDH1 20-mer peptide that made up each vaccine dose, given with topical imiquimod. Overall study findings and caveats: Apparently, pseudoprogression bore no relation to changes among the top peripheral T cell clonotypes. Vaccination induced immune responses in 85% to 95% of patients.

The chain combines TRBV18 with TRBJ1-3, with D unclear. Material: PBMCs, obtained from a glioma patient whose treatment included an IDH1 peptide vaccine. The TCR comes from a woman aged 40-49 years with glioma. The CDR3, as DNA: TGTGCCAGCTCACCTGGGTTGGCCTCTGGAAACACCATATATTTT. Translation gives CASSPGLASGNTIYF.